Listed below are T cell receptor beta chains from one sample, sequenced in a study of Ad26.COV2.S vaccination and SARS-CoV-2 variants. Libraries were prepared by immunoSEQ multiplex PCR; TCRdb keeps only in-frame clonotypes and omits some of them. The table includes over 400,000 clones, roughly nine tenths detected once. This specimen consisted of peripheral blood, obtained in a trial of Ad26.COV2.S vaccine versus placebo. The receptors were sampled from a person aged 18-60 years who received the Ad26.COV2.S COVID-19 vaccine or a placebo. CDR3s include the opening cysteine and the closing phenylalanine or tryptophan. Fields, in order: D gene, J gene, V gene, CDR3 protein. The D gene is left open where the match is weak.

d_call: -
j_call: TRBJ2-3
v_call: TRBV9
cdr3_aa: CASNERAEDTQYF

d_call: -
j_call: TRBJ2-7
v_call: TRBV19
cdr3_aa: CASSIRDRDYEQYF

d_call: -
j_call: TRBJ1-1
v_call: TRBV28
cdr3_aa: CASSLASDLAFF

d_call: TRBD2
j_call: TRBJ2-1
v_call: TRBV4-3
cdr3_aa: CASSPTAGGQNNEQFF

d_call: -
j_call: TRBJ1-6
v_call: TRBV5-1
cdr3_aa: CASSLEKYNSPLHF

d_call: -
j_call: TRBJ2-3
v_call: TRBV5-8
cdr3_aa: CASSFEPSTDTQYF

d_call: -
j_call: TRBJ2-3
v_call: TRBV5-6
cdr3_aa: CASSLLRGGSDTQYF

d_call: -
j_call: TRBJ2-6
v_call: TRBV2
cdr3_aa: CASYRADGANVLTF

d_call: -
j_call: TRBJ2-3
v_call: TRBV4-2
cdr3_aa: CASSQEGLSTDTQYF

d_call: -
j_call: TRBJ1-5
v_call: TRBV5-1
cdr3_aa: CASSLYDPSNQPQHF

d_call: TRBD1
j_call: TRBJ2-2
v_call: TRBV5-4
cdr3_aa: CASSEGTGRNTGELFF

d_call: -
j_call: TRBJ2-1
v_call: TRBV27
cdr3_aa: CASSWNSGLYNEQFF

d_call: TRBD1
j_call: TRBJ2-3
v_call: TRBV10-3
cdr3_aa: CAISEQGQGNTDTQYF

d_call: -
j_call: TRBJ2-5
v_call: TRBV7-2
cdr3_aa: CASSLSRAASQETQYF

d_call: -
j_call: TRBJ1-4
v_call: TRBV5-6
cdr3_aa: CASSLDQLEKLFF

d_call: -
j_call: TRBJ1-5
v_call: TRBV19
cdr3_aa: CASSRPVGEQPQHF

d_call: -
j_call: TRBJ2-7
v_call: TRBV28
cdr3_aa: CASSVSISFYEQYF

d_call: -
j_call: TRBJ2-2
v_call: TRBV5-5
cdr3_aa: CASRVNTGELFF

d_call: -
j_call: TRBJ2-5
v_call: TRBV15
cdr3_aa: CATSVGTSQETQYF

d_call: -
j_call: TRBJ1-5
v_call: TRBV30
cdr3_aa: CAWSVSSGGGNQPQHF

d_call: -
j_call: TRBJ1-5
v_call: TRBV5-1
cdr3_aa: CASSPTGAQPQHF

d_call: -
j_call: TRBJ1-1
v_call: TRBV5-1
cdr3_aa: CASSPGVPITEAFF

d_call: -
j_call: TRBJ2-1
v_call: TRBV5-1
cdr3_aa: CASSLAWTRETNEQFF

d_call: -
j_call: TRBJ1-1
v_call: TRBV10-3
cdr3_aa: CAISTQPEGSNTEAFF

d_call: -
j_call: TRBJ1-5
v_call: TRBV5-1
cdr3_aa: CASSETGTDSPQHF

d_call: -
j_call: TRBJ1-1
v_call: TRBV6-5
cdr3_aa: CASSYPQGWGTEAFF

d_call: -
j_call: TRBJ2-5
v_call: TRBV5-1
cdr3_aa: CASSSGTLQETQYF

d_call: -
j_call: TRBJ1-1
v_call: TRBV19
cdr3_aa: CASSTGSPLVGAEAFF

d_call: -
j_call: TRBJ2-5
v_call: TRBV7-3
cdr3_aa: CASSRGGYQETQYF

d_call: -
j_call: TRBJ1-6
v_call: TRBV4-3
cdr3_aa: CASSQDSVAGRNSPLHF

d_call: TRBD2
j_call: TRBJ2-2
v_call: TRBV5-1
cdr3_aa: CASSLVGASGDYTGELFF

d_call: TRBD1
j_call: TRBJ2-3
v_call: TRBV5-1
cdr3_aa: CASSYIGQGSGTDTQYF

d_call: TRBD1
j_call: TRBJ1-1
v_call: TRBV5-1
cdr3_aa: CASSAGTGPIGYQAFF

d_call: -
j_call: TRBJ2-2
v_call: TRBV4-2
cdr3_aa: CASSQDGRKNTGELFF

d_call: -
j_call: TRBJ2-6
v_call: TRBV11-3
cdr3_aa: CASSSPRGRSGANVLTF

d_call: TRBD2
j_call: TRBJ2-3
v_call: TRBV7-3
cdr3_aa: CASSLKGLAIDTQYF

d_call: -
j_call: TRBJ1-5
v_call: TRBV6-5
cdr3_aa: CASSSGGAREPQHF

d_call: -
j_call: TRBJ2-1
v_call: TRBV4-3
cdr3_aa: CASSRMGGTSSYNEQFF

d_call: -
j_call: TRBJ2-6
v_call: TRBV5-5
cdr3_aa: CASSLGTTGANVLTF

d_call: TRBD2
j_call: TRBJ2-1
v_call: TRBV7-3
cdr3_aa: CASSPPPGLAGYNEQFF

d_call: TRBD2
j_call: TRBJ2-1
v_call: TRBV3-1/TRBV3-2
cdr3_aa: CASSQVGLAGGPSNEQFF

d_call: TRBD1
j_call: TRBJ2-1
v_call: TRBV7-4
cdr3_aa: CASSPTPSGQGANEQFF

d_call: -
j_call: TRBJ2-1
v_call: TRBV19
cdr3_aa: CASSIRISSPSLGREQFF

d_call: -
j_call: TRBJ2-3
v_call: TRBV5-1
cdr3_aa: CASSLGALRSYSDTQYF

d_call: -
j_call: TRBJ1-1
v_call: TRBV19
cdr3_aa: CASSGLGNTEAFF

d_call: -
j_call: TRBJ1-5
v_call: TRBV28
cdr3_aa: CASKGWRQPQHF

d_call: TRBD1
j_call: TRBJ1-1
v_call: TRBV28
cdr3_aa: CASSPSPDRVAFF

d_call: -
j_call: TRBJ2-7
v_call: TRBV5-6
cdr3_aa: CASSLIRRSAYEQYF

d_call: -
j_call: TRBJ1-1
v_call: TRBV30
cdr3_aa: CAWSVRNRPSAFF

d_call: -
j_call: TRBJ1-6
v_call: TRBV18
cdr3_aa: CASSPQTGSPLHF